What follows are 12 T cell receptor beta chains derived from one specimen sequenced in a study of OX40 agonist ivuxolimab in advanced cancers. Libraries were constructed by the immunoSEQ multiplex PCR assay. What TCRdb holds here is the immuneACCESS table cut down to in-frame rearrangements. Part of the clones is not present; checked against another copy, under half of the missing clones reflect an unresolved V gene, and the others are unexplained. Within this sample are around 67,000 clones, with about 87% of them counted one time only. The ten largest clones represent under 1.1% of the sample. Source: CD4+ or CD8+ T cells sorted from blood, taken in a trial of the OX40 agonist ivuxolimab. The receptor set was obtained from an adult with an advanced solid tumor such as melanoma, head and neck, liver or kidney cancer.

The chain employs TRBV27 and TRBJ2-5, with TRBD1 as a possible D gene (6 bases). The CDR3 runs to 12 residues. CDR1 is MNHEY and CDR2 is SMNVEV in the germline V gene (reference sequence). V was cut by 6 bases and J by 5 bases, with 10 bases left in between. Here the CDR3 DNA reads TGTGCCAGCAGGACAGGTAGCGAGACCCAGTACTTC. It codes for CASRTGSETQYF.

This rearrangement joins TRBV7-9 to TRBJ2-7, with D hard to call. This CDR3 contains 11 residues. From germline, CDR1 is SEHNR and CDR2 FQNEAQ (reference sequence). V was shortened by 1 base and J by 6 bases, with 4 bases between the two germline ends. CDR3 residues: CASSLVGEQYF. CDR3 nucleotides: TGTGCCAGCAGCTTAGTTGGCGAGCAGTACTTC.

The chain has TRBV7-3 and TRBJ2-3; a possible D gene is TRBD2 (6 bases). Germline CDR1 reads SGHTA; CDR2 reads FQGTGA. V lost 6 bases, J lost 6 bases, and 13 bases lay in between. This CDR3 spans 13 amino acids. For the CDR3, the DNA is TGTGCCAGCAGAGCCTTGGCGGGGGATACGCAGTATTTT. As protein: CASRALAGDTQYF.

The chain links TRBV5-6 to TRBJ1-2, with 7 bases lining up with TRBD1. Looked up from germline, CDR1 is SGHDT and CDR2 is YYEEEE. CDR3 length: 13 residues. V lost 1 base, J lost 7 bases, and 4 bases stayed unmatched. The CDR3 is CASSLRTGIGYTF. Here the CDR3 DNA reads TGTGCCAGCAGCTTGAGGACAGGTATTGGCTACACCTTC.

Details on this clone: Other DNA variants within this sample encode the same CDR3. The V gene is TRBV5-1, the J gene TRBJ2-2, with no clear D. The germline gives CDR1 SGHRS, CDR2 YFSETQ. There are 14 residues in the CDR3. V was shortened by 0 bases and J by 9 bases, with 12 bases between the two germline ends. In DNA form, the CDR3 reads TGCGCCAGCAGCTTGGTGGTATCGGCCCGGGAGCTGTTTTTT. Its protein product is CASSLVVSARELFF.

The chain couples TRBV10-3 to TRBJ1-1, with TRBD1 as a possible D gene (5 bases). In germline, CDR1 is ENHRY, CDR2 SYGVKD. This CDR3 contains 13 residues. V dropped 10 bases and J dropped 0 bases, with 12 bases sitting between them. The CDR3 sequence: CATRAQLNTEAFF. Here the CDR3 DNA reads TGTGCCACCAGGGCACAGTTGAACACTGAAGCTTTCTTT.

The genes are TRBV18 and TRBJ2-5, with a weak D call TRBD2 (6 bases). V gave up 4 bases and J gave up 2 bases, with 11 bases separating them. The CDR3 loop spans 14 amino acids. Germline V gene sequence: CDR1 KGHSH, CDR2 LQKENI. The chain's CDR3 is CASSQGLQQETQYF. The CDR3 DNA is TGTGCCAGCTCACAGGGACTCCAACAAGAGACCCAGTACTTC.

In this sample, this clone turned up a few times. The rearrangement links TRBV11-2 to TRBJ2-5, with 8 bases identical to TRBD2. V trimming: 9 bases; J trimming: 3 bases; junction bases outside the gene matches: 9. The CDR3 has 14 amino acids. CDR1 is SGHAT and CDR2 is FQNNGV in the germline V gene. CDR3 sequence reads: CASRDRGGKETQYF. CDR3 sequence (DNA): TGTGCCAGTCGCGACCGGGGGGGTAAAGAGACCCAGTACTTC.

The chain recombines TRBV7-9 with TRBJ2-5; 12 nucleotides line up with TRBD2. Trimming took 5 bases from V and 5 from J; bases not matched to a gene: 3. Per the germline V gene, CDR1 is SEHNR and CDR2 is FQNEAQ (reference sequence). The CDR3 spans 14 residues. The CDR3 here is CASSRLAGVETQYF. The CDR3 bases are TGTGCCAGCAGCCGACTAGCGGGAGTTGAGACCCAGTACTTC.

The V gene is TRBV7-2, the J gene TRBJ1-2; D ambiguous. V was shortened by 1 base and J by 6 bases, with 9 bases between the two germline ends. Germline CDR1 and CDR2: SGHTA and FQGNSA. The CDR3 loop spans 13 amino acids. The CDR3 region is CASSLGAGNGYTF. The DNA of the CDR3 is TGTGCCAGCAGCTTAGGGGCAGGTAATGGCTACACCTTC.

The V and J genes are TRBV11-2 and TRBJ2-7; 8 nucleotides line up with TRBD2. J was trimmed by 5 bases and V by 5 bases; bases with no gene match: 11. Germline V gene lookup returns CDR1 SGHAT and CDR2 FQNNGV. The CDR3 totals 15 residues. CDR3 loop: CASSPPRAGAHEQYF. CDR3 bases: TGTGCCAGCAGCCCCCCACGAGCGGGAGCCCACGAGCAGTACTTC.

The chain combines TRBV19 with TRBJ2-3; 13 positions agree with TRBD2. CDR1 is LNHDA and CDR2 is SQIVND in the germline V gene (reference sequence). The ends lost 9 bases at V and 5 bases at J; junction bases unmatched: 8. The CDR3 consists of 15 residues. In DNA, the CDR3 is TGTGCCAGCCGGACCGGGACTAGCGGGAAAGATACGCAGTATTTT. This translates into CASRTGTSGKDTQYF. Using reference TRBV19 and TRBJ2-3 for the parts outside the CDR3, the full variable domain is DGGITQSPKYLFRKEGQNVTLSCEQNLNHDAMYWYRQDPGQGLRLIYYSQIVNDFQKGDIAEGYSVSREKKESFPLTVTSAQKNPTAFYLCASRTGTSGKDTQYFGPGTRLTVL.